Listed below are T cell receptor beta chains from one sample, sequenced in a study of radiotherapy plus CTLA-4 blockade in lung cancer. Here immunoSEQ multiplex PCR was the method, and the copy in TCRdb shows in-frame clones only, minus some. The sample yields about 78,000 clones, around 87% seen once. The source was peripheral blood, collected from a patient treated with radiotherapy plus ipilimumab. The origin of the receptors is a human donor with non-small cell lung cancer who had stable disease on radiotherapy plus ipilimumab. Both conserved end residues are part of each CDR3. A D gene is named only where the DNA matches it firmly. Clone size appears in some rows only: once, few, many, or a class for an expanded clone.

D: TRBD2; V: TRBV7-3; size: .; J: TRBJ2-2; DNA: TGTGCCAGCAGCCAAACCGGGACTAGCGGATCCGGGGAGCTGTTTTTT; CDR3: CASSQTGTSGSGELFF
D: TRBD2; V: TRBV11-2; size: .; J: TRBJ2-1; DNA: TGTGCCAGCAGCTTAATAGCGGGGGGCCGTTATGAGCAGTTCTTC; CDR3: CASSLIAGGRYEQFF
D: .; V: TRBV6-1; size: .; J: TRBJ2-2; DNA: TGTGCCAGCAGTCGGACGGTTCTGAACACCGGGGAGCTGTTTTTT; CDR3: CASSRTVLNTGELFF
D: TRBD1; V: TRBV6-5; size: .; J: TRBJ2-7; DNA: TGTGCCAGCAGTCAGCTACAGGGGGAGGCCTACGAGCAGTACTTC; CDR3: CASSQLQGEAYEQYF
D: TRBD2; V: TRBV5-1; size: .; J: TRBJ2-2; DNA: TGCGCCAGCAGCGCCCCGGGAGGGCCCGGGGAGCTGTTTTTT; CDR3: CASSAPGGPGELFF
D: .; V: TRBV28; size: .; J: TRBJ2-5; DNA: TGTGCCAGCAGTTTATATGGGACCCAGTACTTC; CDR3: CASSLYGTQYF
D: TRBD1; V: TRBV5-5; size: .; J: TRBJ2-7; DNA: TGTGCCAGCAGCCCCGGACAGGGCTACTCCTACGAGCAGTACTTC; CDR3: CASSPGQGYSYEQYF
D: TRBD1; V: TRBV5-5; size: .; J: TRBJ1-3; DNA: TGTGCCAGCAGCTGGACAGGGGCTGGAAACACCATATATTTT; CDR3: CASSWTGAGNTIYF
D: TRBD2; V: TRBV7-9; size: few; J: TRBJ2-7; DNA: TGTGCCAGCAGCGCCCGGACTAGCGGGATGAACGAGCAGTACTTC; CDR3: CASSARTSGMNEQYF
D: .; V: TRBV2; size: .; J: TRBJ2-3; DNA: TGTGCCAGCACTTTAGGCTACACAGATACGCAGTATTTT; CDR3: CASTLGYTDTQYF
D: .; V: TRBV28; size: once; J: TRBJ1-1; DNA: TGTGCCACCTCCAGTTTCGGGGAGACCGCTGAAGCTTTCTTT; CDR3: CATSSFGETAEAFF
D: .; V: TRBV4-2; size: once; J: TRBJ1-6; DNA: TGTGCCAGCAGCCAAGAGGGGGGTCCGGAAATGAGGTCACCCCTCCACTTT; CDR3: CASSQEGGPEMRSPLHF
D: .; V: TRBV27; size: .; J: TRBJ1-5; DNA: TGTGCCAGCAGTCCCCTAACTCCGAGGGGACAGCCCCAGCATTTT; CDR3: CASSPLTPRGQPQHF
D: TRBD1; V: TRBV9; size: .; J: TRBJ1-6; DNA: TGTGCCAGCAGCCCGGGGGACAGGGGAGGTTCACCCCTCCACTTT; CDR3: CASSPGDRGGSPLHF
D: .; V: TRBV18; size: .; J: TRBJ2-1; DNA: TGTGCCAGCTCCCACGGTAGTAGCTCGAGCAATGAGCAGTTCTTC; CDR3: CASSHGSSSSNEQFF
D: .; V: TRBV11-1; size: .; J: TRBJ2-5; DNA: TGTGCCAGCAGCCTAAGGGACCCAGAAGAGACCCAGTACTTC; CDR3: CASSLRDPEETQYF
D: .; V: TRBV9; size: .; J: TRBJ2-7; DNA: TGTGCCAGCAGCGTAGGAGGGAGGGGGGTAAGCTACGAGCAGTACTTC; CDR3: CASSVGGRGVSYEQYF